Following are 17 T cell receptor beta chains from one sample sequenced in a study of chemoradiotherapy in HPV16-positive cancers (dated 2022 in TCRdb). Libraries were prepared through the immunoSEQ multiplex PCR assay. Drawn from immuneACCESS, this table holds only the in-frame rearrangements with V and J called that TCRdb kept. Clones are partly lost; checked studies trace under half to an unresolved V gene and leave the rest unexplained. The sample data list over 10,000 clones, and 63% of these were observed just once. In total, the top ten clones hold around 19% of the sample. Sampling was carried out from a patient who underwent chemoradiotherapy. These TCRs come from a human donor with HPV-associated anogenital cancer.

The V gene is TRBV28, the J gene TRBJ1-3; D not certain. Germline CDR1 reads MDHEN; CDR2 reads SYDVKM. The CDR3 is 13 amino acids. The V and J ends lost 1 base and 4 bases respectively, with 5 bases between them. The CDR3 DNA sequence: TGTGCCAGCAGTTTATTCCGAGGAAACACCATATATTTT. This translates into CASSLFRGNTIYF.

CDR3 DNA: TGTGCCAGCAGCTCAAACCGGGACAACCAAGAGACCCAGTACTTC. Its translation: CASSSNRDNQETQYF. The V and J genes are TRBV5-4 and TRBJ2-5, with D possibly TRBD1 on 6 matching bases. From germline, CDR1 is SGHNT and CDR2 YYREEE (reference sequence). The germline V and J ends were trimmed by 3 bases and 0 bases, with 12 bases remaining between them. The CDR3 has 15 residues. Variable domain in full (rest from reference TRBV5-4 and TRBJ2-5): ETGVTQSPTHLIKTRGQQVTLRCSSQSGHNTVSWYQQALGQGPQFIFQYYREEENGRGNFPPRFSGLQFPNYSSELNVNALELDDSALYLCASSSNRDNQETQYFGPGTRLLVL.

This chain joins TRBV2 and TRBJ2-7, with D perhaps TRBD2 (7 bases). In germline, CDR1 is SNHLY, CDR2 FYNNEI. This CDR3 has 12 amino acids. With 11 bases removed from V and 1 base from J, the gap between germline ends came to 12 bases. In DNA form, the CDR3 reads TGTGCCGGGGAGGGGGAGTCCTACGAGCAGTACTTC. Protein: CAGEGESYEQYF.

The chain employs TRBV28 and TRBJ2-5; D not certain. V was cut by 9 bases and J by 3 bases, with 11 bases left in between. CDR3 length equals 12 residues. CDR1 is MDHEN, CDR2 SYDVKM, per germline. The CDR3 DNA follows: TGTGCCAGGCCCGAATCAGAAGAGACCCAGTACTTC. As protein: CARPESEETQYF.

The chain recombines TRBV18 with TRBJ2-7; D is unclear. This CDR3 comprises 15 residues. The V gene lost 0 bases and the J gene lost 0 bases, with 9 bases spanning the gap. From germline, CDR1 is KGHSH and CDR2 LQKENI. The CDR3 sequence: CASSPPDQSSYEQYF. CDR3 bases: TGTGCCAGCTCACCACCGGACCAGAGCTCCTACGAGCAGTACTTC. Full variable domain (remainder filled in from reference TRBV18 and TRBJ2-7): NAGVMQNPRHLVRRRGQEARLRCSPMKGHSHVYWYRQLPEEGLKFMVYLQKENIIDESGMPKERFSAEFPKEGPSILRIQQVVRGDSAAYFCASSPPDQSSYEQYFGPGTRLTVT.

CDR3 nucleotides: TGTGCCAGCAGCCCCCCCGGGACAGGGGAGGGTGGCTACACCTTC. Residues: CASSPPGTGEGGYTF. The J gene is TRBJ1-2, the V gene TRBV7-9; TRBD1 matches at 10 bases. V lost 5 bases and J lost 7; bases outside the gene matches: 10. From germline, CDR1 is SEHNR and CDR2 FQNEAQ (reference sequence). The CDR3 extends over 15 amino acids.

This chain links TRBV5-6 with TRBJ1-1; D is perhaps TRBD1 (5 bases). Germline V gene lookup returns CDR1 SGHDT and CDR2 YYEEEE. Trimming removed 4 bases from V and 6 bases from J, with 13 bases in between. This CDR3 has 13 amino acids. CDR3 region: CASSPDSRAEAFF. The DNA for the CDR3 is TGTGCCAGCAGCCCCGACAGCCGGGCTGAAGCTTTCTTT.

This clone has a handful of counts. The chain links TRBV2 to TRBJ1-5; tentative D call: TRBD1 (5 bases). CDR3 length: 14 residues. Germline CDR1 reads SNHLY; CDR2 reads FYNNEI. V was shortened by 6 bases and J by 0 bases, with 9 bases between the two germline ends. CDR3 nucleotides: TGTGCCAGCAGGGGACGGTATAGCAATCAGCCCCAGCATTTT. This sequence encodes CASRGRYSNQPQHF.

Only a few counts were recorded for this clone. The chain employs TRBV6-1 and TRBJ1-1; a weak D match, TRBD1 (6 bases). V lost 5 bases to trimming and J lost 5 bases, with 15 bases between them. CDR3 length: 14 residues. CDR1 is MNHNS and CDR2 is SASEGT in the germline V gene. CDR3 in amino acids: CASSLIGGLTEAFF. DNA for the CDR3: TGTGCCAGCAGTCTGATAGGGGGTCTGACTGAAGCTTTCTTT.

This clone turned up a few times. This rearrangement joins TRBV10-3 to TRBJ2-7, with no clear D. The CDR3 covers 13 residues. Germline V gene data show CDR1 as ENHRY and CDR2 as SYGVKD. V shed 3 bases and J shed 0 bases, with 6 bases lying between them. CDR3 residues: CAISDRLSYEQYF. CDR3 bases: TGTGCCATCAGTGATCGTCTCTCCTACGAGCAGTACTTC.

The chain combines TRBV29-1 with TRBJ1-2; the D gene is possibly TRBD1 (5 bases). The CDR3 has 12 residues. Germline CDR1 and CDR2: SQVTM and ANQGSEA. V shed 5 bases and J shed 4 bases, with 11 bases lying between them. CDR3 region: CSVPSGSYGYTF. The CDR3 DNA reads as TGCAGCGTTCCATCAGGGTCCTATGGCTACACCTTC.

This clone was seen more than once but under ten times. The rearrangement links TRBV2 to TRBJ1-2; 8 bases align to TRBD1. V lost 5 bases to trimming and J lost 1 base; unmatched junction nucleotides: 6. This CDR3 spans 15 amino acids. CDR1 is SNHLY and CDR2 is FYNNEI in the germline V gene. The CDR3 loop reads CASSFGTGINYGYTF. Written as DNA, the CDR3 is TGTGCCAGCAGTTTTGGGACAGGAATTAACTATGGCTACACCTTC.

This chain connects TRBV4-1 to TRBJ1-6; no definite D call. With 0 bases removed from V and 8 bases from J, the gap between germline ends came to 5 bases. The V gene's germline CDR1 is MGHRA and CDR2 YSYEKL. This CDR3 has 13 residues. The CDR3 region is CASSQDRDSPLHF. CDR3 DNA: TGCGCCAGCAGCCAAGATCGGGATTCACCCCTCCACTTT.

This clone was counted a few times. The CDR3 here is CASSSLPGTGVEKLFF. The DNA of the CDR3 is TGTGCCAGCAGCTCTCTCCCCGGGACAGGGGTTGAAAAACTGTTTTTT. The genes are TRBV7-9 and TRBJ1-4; 10 bases map to TRBD1. Germline CDR1 reads SEHNR; CDR2 reads FQNEAQ (reference sequence). The CDR3 covers 16 residues. V shed 4 bases, J shed 7 bases, and the junction held 9 bases outside the gene matches.

This chain joins TRBV28 and TRBJ1-4; D not certain. With 4 bases removed from V and 5 bases from J, the gap between germline ends came to 14 bases. The CDR3 runs 15 residues. Germline V gene sequence: CDR1 MDHEN, CDR2 SYDVKM. The CDR3 DNA follows: TGTGCCAGCAGTTCCCAGGACCCCGGGAATGAAAAACTGTTTTTT. This codes for CASSSQDPGNEKLFF.

A single count supports this clone. J is TRBJ1-2 and V is TRBV19; 8 bases align to TRBD1. CDR3 length equals 17 residues. The junction had 21 bases not matched to a gene; V was cut back by 10 bases and J by 5 bases. The germline CDR1 and CDR2 sequences are LNHDA and SQIVND (reference sequence). The CDR3 nucleotides read TGTGCCACTTGCCCGACAGGGGCGGATAAAGCTGGGTATGGCTACACCTTC. Translation: CATCPTGADKAGYGYTF. Complete variable domain (other parts from reference TRBV19 and TRBJ1-2): DGGITQSPKYLFRKEGQNVTLSCEQNLNHDAMYWYRQDPGQGLRLIYYSQIVNDFQKGDIAEGYSVSREKKESFPLTVTSAQKNPTAFYLCATCPTGADKAGYGYTFGSGTRLTVV.

This clone has more than one count but fewer than ten. This rearrangement joins TRBV18 to TRBJ1-5; 9 bases map to TRBD1. V was pared by 2 bases and J by 5 bases, with 4 bases of the junction left unmatched. The CDR3 is made up of 15 amino acids. Germline V gene data show CDR1 as KGHSH and CDR2 as LQKENI. This chain's CDR3 is CASSPGTGYHQPQHF. CDR3 bases: TGTGCCAGCTCACCAGGGACAGGGTATCATCAGCCCCAGCATTTT.